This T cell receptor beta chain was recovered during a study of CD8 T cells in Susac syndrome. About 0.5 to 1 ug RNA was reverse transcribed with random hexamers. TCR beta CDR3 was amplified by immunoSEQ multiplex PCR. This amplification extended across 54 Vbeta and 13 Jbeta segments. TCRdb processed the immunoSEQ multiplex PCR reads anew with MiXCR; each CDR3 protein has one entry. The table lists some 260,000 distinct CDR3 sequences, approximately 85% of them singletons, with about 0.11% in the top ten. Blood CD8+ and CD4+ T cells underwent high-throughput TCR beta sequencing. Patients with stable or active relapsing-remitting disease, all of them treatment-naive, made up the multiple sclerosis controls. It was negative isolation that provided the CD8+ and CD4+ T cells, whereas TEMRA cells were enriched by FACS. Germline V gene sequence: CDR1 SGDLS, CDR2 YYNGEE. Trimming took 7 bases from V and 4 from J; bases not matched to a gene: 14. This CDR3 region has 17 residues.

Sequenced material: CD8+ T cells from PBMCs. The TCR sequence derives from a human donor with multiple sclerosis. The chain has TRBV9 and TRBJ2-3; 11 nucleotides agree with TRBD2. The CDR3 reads CASAVPIAGGPSDTQYF. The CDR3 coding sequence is TGTGCCAGCGCCGTCCCCATAGCGGGAGGGCCATCAGATACGCAGTATTTT.